The 27 T cell receptor beta chains below all came from one sample that was sequenced in a study of blood T cell repertoires in COVID-19. Profiled with immunoSEQ multiplex PCR; TCRdb holds only in-frame clones, not every one. The sample holds roughly 87,000 clones, approximately 89% seen once. Source material: peripheral blood. These receptors came from a man in his fifties or sixties with acute or convalescent COVID-19.

The chain carries TRBV9 and TRBJ2-3, with 8 bases fitting TRBD2. The V and J ends lost 3 bases and 3 bases, in that order; junction bases with no gene match: 6. The germline CDR1 and CDR2 sequences are SGDLS and YYNGEE. The CDR3 is 15 amino acids. CDR3 amino acids: CASSDRGGPTDTQYF. The CDR3 DNA reads TGTGCCAGCAGCGACCGGGGGGGCCCGACAGATACGCAGTATTTT.

The chain carries TRBV7-8 and TRBJ1-4; D remains ambiguous. CDR1 is SGHVS, CDR2 FQNEAQ, per germline. CDR3 length: 14 residues. V was pared by 5 bases and J by 2 bases, with 9 bases between. The CDR3 region has the DNA TGTGCCAGCAGCCCCTCGGAGACTAATGAAAAACTGTTTTTT. Translation: CASSPSETNEKLFF. Looking up the rest from reference TRBV7-8 and TRBJ1-4 gives the full variable domain: GAGVSQSPRYKVAKRGQDVALRCDPISGHVSLFWYQQALGQGPEFLTYFQNEAQLDKSGLPSDRFFAERPEGSVSTLKIQRTQQEDSAVYLCASSPSETNEKLFFGSGTQLSVL.

This chain connects TRBV27 to TRBJ1-3, with 8 bases that match TRBD1. The CDR3 is 14 residues long. CDR1 and CDR2 (germline): MNHEY, SMNVEV (reference sequence). V trimming: 7 bases; J trimming: 4 bases; junction bases outside the gene matches: 6. Here the CDR3 reads CASKDRGSGNTIYF. DNA of the CDR3: TGTGCCAGCAAAGACAGGGGATCAGGAAACACCATATATTTT.

The CDR3 protein is CASSEAIGLSYNEQFF. The CDR3 DNA sequence: TGTGCCAGCAGTGAAGCGATTGGCCTCTCCTACAATGAGCAGTTCTTC. The gene calls are TRBV6-1 and TRBJ2-1, with D uncertain. The CDR3 sequence is 16 residues long. Germline CDR1 is MNHNS and CDR2 is SASEGT. V gave up 0 bases and J gave up 0 bases, with 9 bases separating them.

V and J are TRBV7-9 and TRBJ2-7; TRBD2 agrees at 8 bases. V gave up 3 bases and J gave up 5 bases; unmatched junction bases: 18. CDR3 size: 18 residues. Looked up from germline, CDR1 is SEHNR and CDR2 is FQNEAQ (reference sequence). The CDR3 DNA reads as TGTGCCAGCAGCTTCAGCGGGAGAGGACTACGGACGTCGAACGAGCAGTACTTC. It translates to CASSFSGRGLRTSNEQYF. The full variable domain, its missing parts supplied by reference TRBV7-9 and TRBJ2-7, is DTGVSQNPRHKITKRGQNVTFRCDPISEHNRLYWYRQTLGQGPEFLTYFQNEAQLEKSRLLSDRFSAERPKGSFSTLEIQRTEQGDSAMYLCASSFSGRGLRTSNEQYFGPGTRLTVT.

The V and J genes are TRBV11-2 and TRBJ2-3; TRBD2 matches at 7 bases. The CDR3 covers 17 residues. Germline trimming cut 1 base from V and 1 base from J; bases unmatched to any gene: 8. Germline V gives CDR1 SGHAT, CDR2 FQNNGV. The CDR3: CASSLGARDYRTDTQYF. CDR3 coding DNA: TGTGCCAGCAGCTTAGGGGCTCGGGACTACCGCACAGATACGCAGTATTTT.

The chain is built from TRBV21-1 and TRBJ2-7; the D call of TRBD1 is as the table states it, not checked on the DNA. TRBV21-1 is termed a pseudogene. The CDR3 is made up of 17 amino acids. CDR3 nucleotide sequence: TGTGCCAGCAGCAAAAAGGGACAGGGCCCGGGCTCCTACGAGCAGTACTTC. Amino acid sequence: CASSKKGQGPGSYEQYF.

This clone was counted between two and nine times. The chain uses TRBV20-1 and TRBJ2-1; weak D call: TRBD1 (6 bases). CDR3 length equals 11 residues. The germline V gene has CDR1 DFQATT and CDR2 SNEGSKA (reference sequence). V was cut by 1 base and J by 12 bases, with 10 bases left in between. CDR3 in DNA: TGCAGTGCTAGAGCAGGGGTAGGGCAGTTCTTC. Its protein product is CSARAGVGQFF.

The chain joins TRBV5-4 to TRBJ1-2; TRBD1 matches at 8 bases. The germline CDR1 and CDR2 sequences are SGHNT and YYREEE (reference sequence). The CDR3 loop spans 14 amino acids. V shed 0 bases, J shed 7 bases, and the junction held 5 bases outside the gene matches. This CDR3 is CASSLVQGATGYTF. As DNA, the CDR3 is TGTGCCAGCAGCTTGGTTCAGGGGGCGACTGGCTACACCTTC.

This chain joins TRBV18 and TRBJ2-2, with TRBD1 as a possible D gene (5 bases). The CDR3 is 14 amino acids. In germline, CDR1 is KGHSH, CDR2 LQKENI. Trimming stripped 6 bases from V and 0 bases from J, with 8 bases between. DNA of the CDR3: TGTGCCAGCTCGCGGACAACGAACACCGGGGAGCTGTTTTTT. Residues: CASSRTTNTGELFF.

This chain links TRBV20-1 with TRBJ1-4; D is ambiguous. Per the germline V gene, CDR1 is DFQATT and CDR2 is SNEGSKA (reference sequence). The CDR3 totals 11 residues. V shed 3 bases and J shed 8 bases, with 7 bases lying between them. In nucleotides, the CDR3 is TGCAGTGCTAGGGAGCAGGAAAAACTGTTTTTT. This encodes CSAREQEKLFF.

J is TRBJ1-2 and V is TRBV29-1, with D maybe TRBD1 (6 bases). The germline V and J ends were trimmed by 1 base and 2 bases, with 11 bases remaining between them. The germline V gene has CDR1 SQVTM and CDR2 ANQGSEA. The CDR3 length is 14 residues. CDR3 region: CSVEGGHSNYGYTF. The CDR3 DNA is TGCAGCGTTGAAGGGGGACATTCCAACTATGGCTACACCTTC.

The chain recombines TRBV6-5 with TRBJ1-2; 7 positions agree with TRBD1. The CDR3 contains 13 residues. V lost 5 bases to trimming and J lost 4 bases; unmatched junction nucleotides: 4. The germline V gene has CDR1 MNHEY and CDR2 SVGAGI. In nucleotides, the CDR3 is TGTGCCAGCAGTCGACAGGGAACCTATGGCTACACCTTC. This translates into CASSRQGTYGYTF.

V usage is TRBV11-3 and J usage is TRBJ2-3, with 8 bases fitting TRBD2. The CDR3 has 18 residues. CDR1 is SGHNT and CDR2 is YENEEA in the germline V gene. V was clipped by 0 bases and J by 2 bases; unmatched bases: 10. Here the CDR3 reads CASSLDWRSLADTDTQYF. DNA of the CDR3: TGTGCCAGCAGCTTAGATTGGAGGTCACTAGCGGACACAGATACGCAGTATTTT.

The rearrangement uses TRBV9 and TRBJ2-1, with 8 bases matching TRBD2. Germline V gene lookup returns CDR1 SGDLS and CDR2 YYNGEE. The V and J ends lost 4 bases and 7 bases, in that order; junction bases with no gene match: 10. The CDR3 length is 15 residues. The DNA for the CDR3 is TGTGCCAGCAGCCTCCAAGGTAGCGGGACAAATGAGCAGTTCTTC. This encodes CASSLQGSGTNEQFF.

The rearrangement links TRBV9 to TRBJ1-1, with 9 bases that match TRBD1. In germline, CDR1 is SGDLS, CDR2 YYNGEE. The CDR3 is 16 amino acids. With 3 bases clipped from V and 0 bases from J, the junction kept 6 bases outside the gene matches. CDR3 sequence (DNA): TGTGCCAGCAGCGCCGGGACAGGGACTTTGAACACTGAAGCTTTCTTT. Its protein is CASSAGTGTLNTEAFF.

The rearrangement uses TRBV9 and TRBJ2-7; 7 positions agree with TRBD2. Germline V gene data show CDR1 as SGDLS and CDR2 as YYNGEE. V lost 0 bases and J lost 1; bases outside the gene matches: 7. The CDR3 has 16 residues. Written as DNA, the CDR3 is TGTGCCAGCAGCGTAGGGCTAGCGGACGATTCCTACGAGCAGTACTTC. It codes for CASSVGLADDSYEQYF.

This chain links TRBV7-7 with TRBJ2-1; 11 bases match TRBD1. With 2 bases clipped from V and 9 bases from J, the junction kept 9 bases outside the gene matches. In germline, CDR1 is SSHAT, CDR2 FNYEAQ (reference sequence). CDR3 length equals 16 residues. The CDR3 DNA reads TGTGCCAGCAGCTTACACCCCGGGACAGGGGGGAGTGAGCAGTTCTTC. Protein: CASSLHPGTGGSEQFF.

The V call is TRBV19, the J call TRBJ2-1; D might be TRBD2 (6 bases). This CDR3 is 12 amino acids long. Germline V lookup: CDR1 LNHDA, CDR2 SQIVND (reference sequence). V was cut by 5 bases and J by 7 bases, with 9 bases left in between. The CDR3 sequence is CASSARGNEQFF. CDR3 DNA: TGTGCCAGTAGTGCCCGGGGGAATGAGCAGTTCTTC.

The chain links TRBV7-9 to TRBJ2-3; 10 bases are a match to TRBD2. This CDR3 is built from 15 residues. Losses at the gene ends were 4 bases for V and 3 bases for J; bases not matched to a gene: 4. Germline-derived CDR1 and CDR2 are SEHNR and FQNEAQ (reference sequence). Here the CDR3 reads CASSSGLAQTDTQYF. Written as DNA, the CDR3 is TGTGCCAGCAGCTCGGGACTAGCGCAGACAGATACGCAGTATTTT.

The rearrangement uses TRBV24-1 and TRBJ2-3; weak D call: TRBD2 (6 bases). CDR1 and CDR2 from the germline V gene are KGHDR and SFDVKD. The length of the CDR3 is 12 residues. The V end was cut by 9 bases, the J end by 6 bases, with 12 bases between. CDR3: CATGTAADTQYF. The CDR3 DNA follows: TGTGCCACCGGGACTGCCGCGGATACGCAGTATTTT.

The rearrangement joins TRBV27 to TRBJ2-7, with 9 bases lining up with TRBD2. This CDR3 has 13 amino acids. J lost 6 bases, V lost 3 bases, and 3 bases had no gene match. Germline CDR1 MNHEY, CDR2 SMNVEV (reference sequence). The chain's CDR3 is CASSLGLASEQYF. The CDR3 nucleotides are TGTGCCAGCAGTTTGGGACTAGCAAGCGAGCAGTACTTC.

This clone was counted between two and nine times. This sequence joins TRBV3-1 (or the pseudogene TRBV3-2) and TRBJ2-1, with 15 positions matching TRBD2. Trimming cost V 3 bases and J 8 bases; bases outside gene matches: 17. Germline CDR1 LGHDT, CDR2 YNNKEL (reference sequence). This CDR3 comprises 20 residues. The CDR3 DNA reads as TGTGCCAGCAGCCAGAACCCCCCCGGGACTAGCGGGGGGAATTTCCATGAGCAGTTCTTC. It is translated as CASSQNPPGTSGGNFHEQFF.

A few counts support this clone. The chain links TRBV15 to TRBJ1-2; 9 bases fit TRBD1. Germline CDR1 reads LNHNV; CDR2 reads YYDKDF (reference sequence). V was clipped by 3 bases and J by 11 bases; unmatched bases: 7. The CDR3 has 13 amino acids. CDR3 nucleotides: TGTGCCACCAGCAGGCCGGACAGGGGACATTACACCTTC. This gives the protein CATSRPDRGHYTF.

This clone was counted once. CDR3 sequence reads: CASSPNRAGVQPQHF. CDR3 coding DNA: TGTGCCAGCAGCCCGAACAGGGCAGGGGTTCAGCCCCAGCATTTT. The chain employs TRBV14 and TRBJ1-5; tentative D call: TRBD1 (6 bases). Germline V gene sequence: CDR1 SGHDN, CDR2 FVKESK. The length of the CDR3 is 15 residues. V lost 4 bases and J lost 6, with 16 bases in between.

The chain is built from TRBV19 and TRBJ1-2, with 9 bases matching TRBD1. Germline V lookup: CDR1 LNHDA, CDR2 SQIVND (reference sequence). This CDR3 has 14 amino acids. With V trimmed by 6 bases and J by 0 bases, 2 bases remained unmatched. The DNA of the CDR3 is TGTGCCAGTAGCCGGGACAGGGCTAACTATGGCTACACCTTC. Its protein is CASSRDRANYGYTF.

This chain connects TRBV3-1 (or the pseudogene TRBV3-2) to TRBJ1-2, with unresolved D. Trimming took off 7 bases at V and 8 bases at J, with 14 bases between the two ends. The CDR3 runs 12 residues. Germline values: CDR1 LGHDT, CDR2 YNNKEL (reference sequence). CDR3 sequence reads: CASNHWGEGYTF. The DNA for the CDR3 is TGTGCCAGCAACCATTGGGGAGAGGGCTACACCTTC.